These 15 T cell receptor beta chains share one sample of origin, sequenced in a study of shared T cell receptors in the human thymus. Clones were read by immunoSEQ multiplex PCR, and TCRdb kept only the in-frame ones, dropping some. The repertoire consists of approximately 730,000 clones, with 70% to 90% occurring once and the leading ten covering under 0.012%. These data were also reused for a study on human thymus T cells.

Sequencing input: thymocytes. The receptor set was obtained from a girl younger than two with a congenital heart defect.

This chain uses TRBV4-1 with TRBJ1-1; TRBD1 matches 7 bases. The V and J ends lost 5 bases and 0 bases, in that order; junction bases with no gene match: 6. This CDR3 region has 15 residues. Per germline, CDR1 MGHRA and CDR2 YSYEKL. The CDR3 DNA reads TGCGCCAGCAGCGTCAGACAGGGCCTGAACACTGAAGCTTTCTTT. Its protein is CASSVRQGLNTEAFF.

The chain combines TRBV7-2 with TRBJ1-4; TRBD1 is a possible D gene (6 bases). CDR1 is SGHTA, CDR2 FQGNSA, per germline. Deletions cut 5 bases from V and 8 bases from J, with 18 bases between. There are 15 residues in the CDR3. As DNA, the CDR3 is TGTGCCAGCAGCCCCATAGGGGGGGTAGGAGAAAAACTGTTTTTT. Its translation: CASSPIGGVGEKLFF.

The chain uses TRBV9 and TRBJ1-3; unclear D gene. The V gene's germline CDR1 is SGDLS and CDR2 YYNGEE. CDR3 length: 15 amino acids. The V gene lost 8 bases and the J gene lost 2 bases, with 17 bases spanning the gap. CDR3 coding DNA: TGTGCCAGTTCCCCTCCGCGTGGTCCTGGAAACACCATATATTTT. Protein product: CASSPPRGPGNTIYF. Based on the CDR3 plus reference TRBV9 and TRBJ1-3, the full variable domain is DSGVTQTPKHLITATGQRVTLRCSPRSGDLSVYWYQQSLDQGLQFLIQYYNGEERAKGNILERFSAQQFPDLHSELNLSSLELGDSALYFCASSPPRGPGNTIYFGEGSWLTVV.

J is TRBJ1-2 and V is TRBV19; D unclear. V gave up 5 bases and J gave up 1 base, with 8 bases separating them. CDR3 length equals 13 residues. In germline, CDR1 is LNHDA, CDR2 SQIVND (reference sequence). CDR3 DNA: TGTGCCAGTAGTGCGACAAGTAACTATGGCTACACCTTC. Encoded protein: CASSATSNYGYTF.

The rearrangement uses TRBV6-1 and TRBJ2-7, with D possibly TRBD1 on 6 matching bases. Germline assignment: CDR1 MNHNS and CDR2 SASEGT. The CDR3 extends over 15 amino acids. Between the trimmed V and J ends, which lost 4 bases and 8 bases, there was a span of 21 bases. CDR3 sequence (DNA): TGTGCCAGCAGTGCTTGGGACCCACAGGGAGATAAGCAGTACTTC. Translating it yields CASSAWDPQGDKQYF.

In DNA, the CDR3 is TGCGCCAGCAGCCAGGCAGGGCTCTATAGCAATCAGCCCCAGCATTTT. Protein product: CASSQAGLYSNQPQHF. This chain joins TRBV4-1 and TRBJ1-5, with TRBD1 as a possible D gene (5 bases). Per germline, CDR1 MGHRA and CDR2 YSYEKL. This CDR3 region has 16 residues. V shed 3 bases and J shed 0 bases, with 12 bases lying between them.

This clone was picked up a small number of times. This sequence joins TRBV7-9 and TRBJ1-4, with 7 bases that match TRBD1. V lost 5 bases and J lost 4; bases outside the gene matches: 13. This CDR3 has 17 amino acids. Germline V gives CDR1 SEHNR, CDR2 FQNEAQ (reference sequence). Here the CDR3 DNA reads TGTGCCAGCAGCGATCCTTACAGGGGCGCCTATAATGAAAAACTGTTTTTT. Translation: CASSDPYRGAYNEKLFF.

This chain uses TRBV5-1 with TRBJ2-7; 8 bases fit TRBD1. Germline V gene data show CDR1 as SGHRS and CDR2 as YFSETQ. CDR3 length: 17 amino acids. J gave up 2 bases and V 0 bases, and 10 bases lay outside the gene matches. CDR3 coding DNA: TGCGCCAGCAGCTTGGTTGGAAGACAGGGGAATACCTACGAGCAGTACTTC. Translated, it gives CASSLVGRQGNTYEQYF.

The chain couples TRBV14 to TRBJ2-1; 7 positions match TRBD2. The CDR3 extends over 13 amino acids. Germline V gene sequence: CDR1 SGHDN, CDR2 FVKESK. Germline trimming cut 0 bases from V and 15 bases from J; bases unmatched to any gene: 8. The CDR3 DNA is TGTGCCAGCAGCCAAGATGAAGCTAGCGGAAGGTTCTTC. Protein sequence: CASSQDEASGRFF.

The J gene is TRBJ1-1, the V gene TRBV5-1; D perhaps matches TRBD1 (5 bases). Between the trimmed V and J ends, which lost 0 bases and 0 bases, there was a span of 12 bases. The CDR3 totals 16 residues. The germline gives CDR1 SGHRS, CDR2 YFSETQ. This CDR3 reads CASSLGNRFLNTEAFF. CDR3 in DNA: TGCGCCAGCAGCTTGGGGAACAGGTTTTTGAACACTGAAGCTTTCTTT.

The CDR3 is CASSPKDRPNPYTF. The CDR3 DNA follows: TGTGCCAGCAGCCCAAAGGACAGACCGAATCCATACACCTTC. The chain has TRBV11-2 and TRBJ1-2, with D possibly being TRBD1 (6 bases). The germline gives CDR1 SGHAT, CDR2 FQNNGV. The V end was cut by 5 bases, the J end by 11 bases, with 21 bases between. The CDR3 runs 14 residues. The variable domain in full, completed from reference TRBV11-2 and TRBJ1-2, reads EAGVAQSPRYKIIEKRQSVAFWCNPISGHATLYWYQQILGQGPKLLIQFQNNGVVDDSQLPKDRFSAERLKGVDSTLKIQPAKLEDSAVYLCASSPKDRPNPYTFGSGTRLTVV.

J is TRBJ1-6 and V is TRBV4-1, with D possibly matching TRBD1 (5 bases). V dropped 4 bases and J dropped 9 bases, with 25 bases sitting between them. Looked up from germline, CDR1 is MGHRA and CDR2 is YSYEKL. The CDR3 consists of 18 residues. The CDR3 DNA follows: TGCGCCAGCAGCCCCGGTTCTCTCCAAGGGGTTTGCGGTTCACCCCTCCACTTT. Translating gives CASSPGSLQGVCGSPLHF.

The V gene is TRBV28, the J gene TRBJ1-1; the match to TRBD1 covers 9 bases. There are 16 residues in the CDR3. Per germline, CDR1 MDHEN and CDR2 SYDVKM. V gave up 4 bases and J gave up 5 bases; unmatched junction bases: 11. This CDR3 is CASSSLPNRGRTEAFF. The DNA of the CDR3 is TGTGCCAGCAGTTCGCTACCCAACAGGGGGCGAACTGAAGCTTTCTTT.

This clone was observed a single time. CDR3 DNA: TGTGCCAGCAGCAAGACAGGGTCGGGAGATGGCTACACCTTC. As protein: CASSKTGSGDGYTF. The genes are TRBV7-8 and TRBJ1-2; 7 bases map to TRBD1. The length of the CDR3 is 14 residues. Per the germline V gene, CDR1 is SGHVS and CDR2 is FQNEAQ. The trim removed 5 bases at V and 6 bases at J, leaving 9 bases unmatched.

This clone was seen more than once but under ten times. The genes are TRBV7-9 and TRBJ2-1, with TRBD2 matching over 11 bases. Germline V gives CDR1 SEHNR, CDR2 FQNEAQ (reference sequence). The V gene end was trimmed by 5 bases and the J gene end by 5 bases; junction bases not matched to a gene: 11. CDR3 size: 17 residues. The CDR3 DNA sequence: TGTGCCAGCAGCCTGAAGCTTACTAGCGGGGGTAACAATGAGCAGTTCTTC. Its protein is CASSLKLTSGGNNEQFF.